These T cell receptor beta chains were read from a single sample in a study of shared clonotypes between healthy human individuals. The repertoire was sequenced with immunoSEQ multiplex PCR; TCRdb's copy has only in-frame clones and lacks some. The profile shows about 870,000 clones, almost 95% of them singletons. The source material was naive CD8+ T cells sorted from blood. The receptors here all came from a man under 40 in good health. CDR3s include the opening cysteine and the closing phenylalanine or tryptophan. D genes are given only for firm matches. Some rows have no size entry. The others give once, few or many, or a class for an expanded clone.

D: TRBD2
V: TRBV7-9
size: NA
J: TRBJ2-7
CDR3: CASSRTSGSNEQYF
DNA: TGTGCCAGCAGCCGTACTAGCGGGAGCAACGAGCAGTACTTC

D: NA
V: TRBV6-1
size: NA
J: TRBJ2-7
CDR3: CASTDGGFASYEQYF
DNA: TGTGCCAGCACCGACGGGGGATTCGCGTCCTACGAGCAGTACTTC

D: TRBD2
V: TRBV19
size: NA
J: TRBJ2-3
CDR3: CASNLAGGDTQYF
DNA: TGTGCCAGTAATCTAGCGGGGGGAGATACGCAGTATTTT

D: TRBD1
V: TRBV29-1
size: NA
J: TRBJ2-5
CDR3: CSLSWDRGQETQYF
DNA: TGCAGCCTTTCGTGGGACAGGGGGCAAGAGACCCAGTACTTC

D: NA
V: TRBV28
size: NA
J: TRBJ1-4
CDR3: CASSSGDLTATNEKLFF
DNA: TGTGCCAGCAGTTCGGGGGACCTTACTGCAACTAATGAAAAACTGTTTTTT

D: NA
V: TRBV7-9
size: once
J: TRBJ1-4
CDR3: CASSASGPPNEKLFF
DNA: TGTGCCAGCAGCGCCAGTGGCCCACCTAATGAAAAACTGTTTTTT

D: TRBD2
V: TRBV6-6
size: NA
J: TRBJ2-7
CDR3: CASSPRQTSGLYEQYF
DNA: TGTGCCAGCAGTCCAAGGCAGACTAGCGGGCTCTACGAGCAGTACTTC

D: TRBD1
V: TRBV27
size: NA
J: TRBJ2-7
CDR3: CASSSQGDPYEQYF
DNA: TGTGCCAGCAGTTCACAGGGGGATCCCTACGAGCAGTACTTC

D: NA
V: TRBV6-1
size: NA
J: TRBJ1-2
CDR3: CASSENLFFNRATRPGYTF
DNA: TGTGCCAGCAGTGAAAATCTCTTTTTCAATCGGGCCACACGTCCTGGCTACACCTTC

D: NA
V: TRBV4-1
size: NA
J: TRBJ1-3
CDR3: CASSLSGNTIYF
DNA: TGCGCCAGCAGCCTCTCTGGAAACACCATATATTTT

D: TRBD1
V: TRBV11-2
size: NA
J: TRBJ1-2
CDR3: CASSSPDRGNGYTF
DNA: TGTGCCAGCAGCTCCCCCGACAGGGGCAATGGCTACACCTTC

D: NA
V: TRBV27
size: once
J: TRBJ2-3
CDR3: CASSWGVGTDTQYF
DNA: TGTGCCAGCAGTTGGGGTGTGGGCACAGATACGCAGTATTTT

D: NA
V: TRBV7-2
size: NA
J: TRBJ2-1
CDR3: CASSPTGGDSYNEQFF
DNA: TGTGCCAGCAGCCCCACCGGCGGGGACTCCTACAATGAGCAGTTCTTC

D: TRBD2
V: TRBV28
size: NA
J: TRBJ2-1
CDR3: CASSLNREAGYNEQFF
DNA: TGTGCCAGCAGTTTAAACCGGGAGGCAGGGTACAATGAGCAGTTCTTC

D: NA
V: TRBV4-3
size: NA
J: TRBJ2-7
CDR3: CASSLEHSGLATYEQYF
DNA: TGCGCCAGCAGCCTAGAGCATTCAGGGCTTGCAACCTACGAGCAGTACTTC

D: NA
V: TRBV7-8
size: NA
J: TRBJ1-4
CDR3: CASSPRSIITTNEKLFF
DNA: TGTGCCAGCAGCCCCCGGTCGATTATTACAACTAATGAAAAACTGTTTTTT

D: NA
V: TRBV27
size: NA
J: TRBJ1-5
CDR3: CASSRDLNQPQHF
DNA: TGTGCCAGCAGTAGGGACCTAAATCAGCCCCAGCATTTT

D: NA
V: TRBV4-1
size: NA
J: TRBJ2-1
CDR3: CASSQEGQGPIGYNEQFF
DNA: TGCGCCAGCAGCCAAGAAGGGCAGGGACCTATCGGGTACAATGAGCAGTTCTTC

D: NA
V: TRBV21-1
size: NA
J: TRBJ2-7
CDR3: CASSLDRGLYEQYF
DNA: TGTGCCAGCAGCCTGGACAGGGGGCTGTACGAGCAGTACTTC

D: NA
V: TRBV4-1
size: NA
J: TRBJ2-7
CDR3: CASSQGSGLLGDEQYF
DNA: TGCGCCAGCAGCCAAGGTTCGGGGCTTCTGGGGGACGAGCAGTACTTC

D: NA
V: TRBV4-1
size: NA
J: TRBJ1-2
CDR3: CASSPIPATRGYTF
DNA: TGCGCCAGCAGCCCCATCCCAGCGACGCGGGGCTACACCTTC

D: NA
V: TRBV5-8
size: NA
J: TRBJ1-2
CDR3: CASWTGYYGYTF
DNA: TGTGCCAGCTGGACGGGCTACTATGGCTACACCTTC

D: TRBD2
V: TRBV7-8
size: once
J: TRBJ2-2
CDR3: CASSVIMAGLASGELFF
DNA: TGTGCCAGCAGCGTCATTATGGCAGGACTAGCCTCCGGGGAGCTGTTTTTT

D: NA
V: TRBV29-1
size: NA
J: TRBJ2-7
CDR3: CSVERGSYEQYF
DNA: TGCAGCGTTGAGAGGGGCTCCTACGAGCAGTACTTC

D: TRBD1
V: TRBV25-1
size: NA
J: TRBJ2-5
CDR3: CASSEGQGAVGSETQYF
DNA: TGTGCCAGCAGTGAGGGGCAGGGGGCCGTTGGAAGTGAGACCCAGTACTTC

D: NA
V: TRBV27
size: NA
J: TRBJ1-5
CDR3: CASSLWANQPQHF
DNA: TGTGCCAGCAGTTTATGGGCGAATCAGCCCCAGCATTTT

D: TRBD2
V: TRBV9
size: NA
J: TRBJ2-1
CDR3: CASSVEASGQYNEQFF
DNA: TGTGCCAGCAGCGTAGAGGCTAGCGGACAATACAATGAGCAGTTCTTC

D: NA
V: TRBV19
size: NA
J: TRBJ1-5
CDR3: CASSIQLNQPQHF
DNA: TGTGCCAGTAGTATCCAGCTCAATCAGCCCCAGCATTTT

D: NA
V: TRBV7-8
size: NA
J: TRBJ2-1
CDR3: CASSLALPREIGANEQFF
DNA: TGTGCCAGCAGCTTAGCTCTACCCCGGGAGATTGGTGCTAATGAGCAGTTCTTC